Listed here is a single TCR beta chain. The record originates from a study of human T cells and chemical hapten exposure. Across the study: The study sensitized with 2% DPC on a 2 cm by 2 cm patch of upper inner arm skin.

With V trimmed by 4 bases and J by 3 bases, 14 bases remained unmatched. Germline CDR1 reads MNHNY; CDR2 reads SVGAGI (reference sequence). The CDR3 contains 19 residues. This sample's time point: pre-sensitization, week 0. Treatment indicated: therapeutic diphenylcyclopropenone sensitization with weekly scalp DPC. TCRdb itself ran the RACE reads through MiXCR, one entry per CDR3 protein. This sample yields 80,000 to 100,000 distinct CDR3 sequences, of which 9.6% are seen a single time; 3.6% belongs to the top ten. The sequencing here drew on whole blood, taken in connection with sensitization to the hapten diphenylcyclopropenone (DPC). This sequence joins TRBV6-6 and TRBJ1-4; 10 nucleotides align to TRBD1. This TCR came from a woman aged 40-49 years with alopecia areata. Some clones in this sample may be carry-over from other donors' samples. The CDR3 sequence is CASSFKLPGQGSANEKLFF. The CDR3 nucleotides are TGTGCCAGCAGTTTCAAACTTCCGGGACAGGGGTCAGCTAATGAAAAACTGTTTTTT.